This record concerns one TCR beta chain sequence. Antigen: not known. From germline, CDR1 is MNHEY and CDR2 SVGAGI. The CDR3 loop spans 13 amino acids. V shed 5 bases and J 7 bases; nucleotides not matched to a gene: 3. These data belong to a study of shared clonotypes between healthy human individuals. Study-wide results and caveats: Memory subsets generally showed smaller estimated richness than naive subsets did. Collection of samples was limited to blood; tissue repertoires likely differ.

Profiling relied on immunoSEQ multiplex PCR, and the TCRdb table lists in-frame clones only, not all of them. The sample includes 1.4 million or so clones, just under 99% of them seen just once. This clonotype was obtained from a man younger than 45 in good health. This chain connects TRBV6-5 to TRBJ1-5; 9 nucleotides match TRBD1. The specimen was naive CD4+ T cells sorted from blood. Specified subset: CD45RA+ positively selected. The CDR3 loop reads CASSTGGGQPQHF. For the CDR3, the DNA is TGTGCCAGCAGTACAGGGGGCGGCCAGCCCCAGCATTTT.